This T cell receptor beta chain was identified during a study of PD-1 blockade in classical Hodgkin lymphoma. Worth noting for this clone: Its antigen is unknown.

Documented time point: cycle 4 day 1 (C4D1), after 6 weeks of nivolumab. Each patient's relapse followed autologous stem cell transplantation, and brentuximab vedotin exposure varied. Overall study results and limits: Nothing has yet pinned down what causes the repertoire differences, possibly disease activity or prior therapy. Before treatment, complete responders showed about the same diversity as newly diagnosed patients. According to reports, newly diagnosed patients had lower baseline TCR diversity than healthy donors, and relapsed/refractory patients had lower baseline TCR diversity still. Patients excluded were those beginning nivolumab under 1 year after ASCT.

Repertoires were generated with immunoSEQ multiplex PCR, while TCRdb's copy carries only in-frame clones and drops some. This table holds 90,000 or so clones, around 80% found once. This clonotype was obtained from a human donor with classical Hodgkin lymphoma. This sample comprised peripheral blood mononuclear cells (PBMCs), obtained before the fourth cycle of nivolumab.

The DNA for the CDR3 is TGTGCCAGCAGCGCATTAGAGACCCCGGGTACGCAGTATTTT. Residues: CASSALETPGTQYF. V and J are TRBV7-2 and TRBJ2-3; D gene uncertain. V was shortened by 5 bases and J by 8 bases, with 17 bases between the two germline ends. The germline V gene has CDR1 SGHTA and CDR2 FQGNSA. The CDR3 loop spans 14 amino acids.